What follows are 25 T cell receptor beta chains derived from one specimen sequenced in a study of identical twins. TCRdb passed the 5' RACE reads through MiXCR, listing each CDR3 protein once. The sample consists of 1.5 million to 2 million distinct CDR3 sequences, about 30% of them appearing once. The specimen sequenced was cord blood. The receptors were sampled from a newborn girl in good health.

The V and J genes are TRBV29-1 and TRBJ2-1; TRBD2 matches at 7 bases. There are 13 residues in the CDR3. CDR1 is SQVTM, CDR2 ANQGSEA, per germline. CDR3 sequence (DNA): TGCACCCTAAGCGGGGCCTCCTACAATGAGCAGTTCTTC. This encodes CTLSGASYNEQFF.

The V gene is TRBV25-1, the J gene TRBJ2-5, with D unresolved. Germline loops: CDR1 MGHDK, CDR2 SYGVNS. Trimming removed 3 bases from V and 0 bases from J, with 8 bases in between. The CDR3 length is 14 residues. As DNA, the CDR3 is TGTGCCAGCAGTGACCGGTTATACCAAGAGACCCAGTACTTC. Translated, it gives CASSDRLYQETQYF.

This clonotype appeared a few times. The genes are TRBV20-1 and TRBJ2-5, with TRBD2 matching over 13 bases. The CDR3 is 16 residues long. From germline, CDR1 is DFQATT and CDR2 SNEGSKA (reference sequence). The trim removed 4 bases at V and 2 bases at J, leaving 7 bases unmatched. CDR3 nucleotide sequence: TGCAGTGCTACCGGACTAGCGGGAGTATTTCAAGAGACCCAGTACTTC. Encoded protein: CSATGLAGVFQETQYF.

A note on this clonotype: A single base separates this from a much larger clone, so it may be a read error. The chain joins TRBV10-3 to TRBJ2-7; 9 bases match TRBD1. The CDR3 is 13 residues long. Germline assignment: CDR1 ENHRY and CDR2 SYGVKD. The DNA for the CDR3 is TGTGTCATCGGGGACAGGGTCCCCTACGAGCAGTACTTC. Its protein product is CVIGDRVPYEQYF.

This clonotype was counted a few times. The chain uses TRBV27 and TRBJ2-5; unclear D gene. From germline, CDR1 is MNHEY and CDR2 SMNVEV (reference sequence). Between the trimmed V and J ends, which lost 0 bases and 2 bases, there was a span of 4 bases. The CDR3 runs to 13 residues. The CDR3 sequence: CASSLSFQETQYF. The CDR3 region has the DNA TGTGCCAGCAGTTTATCGTTTCAAGAGACCCAGTACTTC.

The V call is TRBV6-5, the J call TRBJ2-1; a weak D match, TRBD2 (7 bases). The length of the CDR3 is 16 residues. Trimming left V 2 bases short and J 1 base short, with 12 bases between. The germline V gene encodes CDR1 MNHEY and CDR2 SVGAGI. CDR3: CASSYTRGGSYNEQFF. Written as DNA, the CDR3 is TGTGCCAGCAGTTACACGAGGGGGGGTTCCTACAATGAGCAGTTCTTC.

The chain joins TRBV5-6 to TRBJ2-7; D ambiguous. The CDR3 spans 12 residues. Germline V gives CDR1 SGHDT, CDR2 YYEEEE. V was clipped by 4 bases and J by 7 bases, with 12 bases between them. The CDR3 coding sequence is TGTGCCAGCAGCACGTCAAAAGGGGAGCAGTACTTC. Translating gives CASSTSKGEQYF.

This clonotype was observed at least ten times. The rearrangement uses TRBV24-1 and TRBJ2-1, with 7 bases identical to TRBD2. Trimming at V came to 5 bases and at J to 14 bases, leaving 5 bases not matched to a gene. Germline CDR1 is KGHDR and CDR2 is SFDVKD. CDR3 length equals 11 residues. CDR3 DNA: TGTGCCACCAGTGGCTCGGGGGGTAAGTTCTTC. This translates into CATSGSGGKFF.

The V and J genes are TRBV11-2 and TRBJ2-7; TRBD2 aligns across 7 bases. The DNA matches TRBJ2-5 better at its end, which makes the J call doubtful. There are 15 residues in the CDR3. CDR1 is SGHAT, CDR2 FQNNGV, per germline. The CDR3 DNA follows: TGTGCCAGCGGCCCCCGGACTAGGGAGGGAGAGACCCAGTACTTC. The encoded protein is CASGPRTREGETQYF.

This clonotype was seen more than once but under ten times. The chain carries TRBV20-1 and TRBJ2-1, with TRBD2 identical over 7 bases. The ends lost 4 bases at V and 3 bases at J; junction bases unmatched: 6. This CDR3 has 14 residues. The germline CDR1 and CDR2 sequences are DFQATT and SNEGSKA (reference sequence). CDR3 nucleotide sequence: TGCAGTGCTACCGGGACTACCGTCTACAATGAGCAGTTCTTC. This gives the protein CSATGTTVYNEQFF.

The rearrangement joins TRBV29-1 to TRBJ1-1; a weak D match, TRBD1 (6 bases). From germline, CDR1 is SQVTM and CDR2 ANQGSEA. The V and J ends lost 7 bases and 3 bases respectively, with 15 bases between them. This CDR3 comprises 13 residues. Here the CDR3 DNA reads TGCAGCGCTTACAGGGTAAAGGACACTGAAGCTTTCTTT. This translates into CSAYRVKDTEAFF.

The genes are TRBV12-3 or TRBV12-4 and TRBJ1-2; 8 bases align to TRBD1. V dropped 8 bases and J dropped 6; count of bases not matched to a gene: 11. The CDR3 is 14 residues long. The CDR3 region is CASGQGQGWDGYTF. The CDR3 coding sequence is TGTGCCAGCGGCCAAGGACAGGGATGGGATGGCTACACCTTC.

The chain links TRBV10-3 to TRBJ2-1; 12 bases are shared with TRBD2. The V gene's germline CDR1 is ENHRY and CDR2 SYGVKD. The junction had 7 bases not matched to a gene; V was cut back by 6 bases and J by 4 bases. The CDR3 length is 16 residues. The CDR3 spells CAIRTEGLAGYNEQFF. CDR3 nucleotide sequence: TGTGCCATCAGGACTGAAGGACTAGCGGGATACAATGAGCAGTTCTTC.

The chain joins TRBV3-1 to TRBJ2-4; possible D gene TRBD2, 6 bases. The J call may be wrong; the DNA end is better matched by TRBJ2-5. The CDR3 totals 16 residues. Germline V lookup: CDR1 LGHDT, CDR2 YNNKEL (reference sequence). CDR3 protein: CASSQGSFGGQETQYF. In DNA, the CDR3 is TGTGCCAGCAGCCAAGGCTCTTTCGGGGGCCAAGAGACCCAGTACTTC.

This clonotype was observed at least ten times. V gene TRBV10-3 combines with J gene TRBJ2-1; TRBD2 aligns across 8 bases. The trim removed 2 bases at V and 6 bases at J, leaving 3 bases unmatched. The CDR3 has 14 amino acids. CDR1 ENHRY and CDR2 SYGVKD come from the germline V gene. The CDR3 loop reads CAISELGLGNEQFF. In DNA, the CDR3 is TGTGCCATCAGTGAGCTGGGACTAGGCAATGAGCAGTTCTTC.

This clonotype was observed a few times. The CDR3: CSGGTRLSYEQYF. The DNA of the CDR3 is TGCAGTGGCGGGACACGCCTATCCTACGAGCAGTACTTC. This chain connects TRBV20-1 to TRBJ2-7; D is possibly TRBD1 or TRBD2 (6 bases each). This CDR3 is built from 13 residues. V was shortened by 7 bases and J by 1 base, with 14 bases between the two germline ends. Per germline, CDR1 DFQATT and CDR2 SNEGSKA (reference sequence).

Worth noting for this clonotype: At one end the junction does not follow the germline gene, possibly because of a read error. V and J are TRBV10-3 and TRBJ2-1; D possibly corresponds to TRBD2 (5 bases). The length of the CDR3 is 14 residues. The germline gives CDR1 ENHRY, CDR2 SYGVKD. The CDR3 DNA reads as TGTGCCATCAGTGAAGGAGGTTCCTACAATGAGCGGTTCTTC. Translated, it gives CAISEGGSYNERFF.

The chain employs TRBV20-1 and TRBJ2-3; 8 nucleotides agree with TRBD2. Germline V gives CDR1 DFQATT, CDR2 SNEGSKA (reference sequence). The CDR3 sequence is 11 residues long. V was pared by 6 bases and J by 5 bases, with 1 base of the junction left unmatched. The CDR3 nucleotides read TGCAGTGCGGGACTAGGAGATACGCAGTATTTT. Residues: CSAGLGDTQYF.

On this clonotype: The germline gene is not matched at one end of the junction; a read error may be the cause. V usage is TRBV6-1 and J usage is TRBJ1-4; no definite D call. There are 14 residues in the CDR3. Germline CDR1 reads MNHNS; CDR2 reads SASEGT. The CDR3 spells CASSELGRGEKPFF. DNA of the CDR3: TGTGCCAGCAGTGAACTGGGGAGAGGAGAAAAACCGTTTTTT.

This sequence joins TRBV20-1 and TRBJ2-2; maybe TRBD2 (6 bases). CDR1 DFQATT and CDR2 SNEGSKA come from the germline V gene (reference sequence). The CDR3 length is 15 residues. Between the trimmed V and J ends, which lost 1 base and 4 bases, there was a span of 13 bases. CDR3 residues: CSARGRAGSTGELFF. Written as DNA, the CDR3 is TGCAGTGCTAGAGGGAGGGCCGGTAGCACCGGGGAGCTGTTTTTT.

This clonotype was counted only a few times. This chain joins TRBV28 and TRBJ2-3; 16 positions agree with TRBD2. Unmatched junction bases numbered 3, after V lost 3 bases and J lost 0 bases. The length of the CDR3 is 18 residues. Germline values: CDR1 MDHEN, CDR2 SYDVKM. CDR3 bases: TGTGCCAGCAGTTTTTCGGGACTAGCGGGAGGGAGCACAGATACGCAGTATTTT. It codes for CASSFSGLAGGSTDTQYF.

This chain uses TRBV5-1 with TRBJ2-5; no reliable D call. This CDR3 comprises 13 residues. V lost 9 bases and J 11 bases, leaving 23 bases between the germline ends. From germline, CDR1 is SGHRS and CDR2 YFSETQ. DNA of the CDR3: TGCGCCACCGCCCGTTTGATTGGCCATGAGCAGTACTTC. Its translation is CATARLIGHEQYF. Drawing the rest from reference TRBV5-1 and TRBJ2-5, the complete variable domain is KAGVTQTPRYLIKTRGQQVTLSCSPISGHRSVSWYQQTPGQGLQFLFEYFSETQRNKGNFPGRFSGRQFSNSRSEMNVSTLELGDSALYLCATARLIGHEQYFGPGTRLLVL.

There are a few counts of this clonotype. This chain connects TRBV20-1 to TRBJ1-1, with D perhaps TRBD1 (5 bases). The CDR3 is made up of 15 amino acids. From germline, CDR1 is DFQATT and CDR2 SNEGSKA (reference sequence). The V end was cut by 2 bases, the J end by 1 base, with 14 bases between. In DNA, the CDR3 is TGCAGTGCTAGACACGGCCTTGGGGGGAACACTGAAGCTTTCTTT. Translated: CSARHGLGGNTEAFF.

The V gene is TRBV11-2, the J gene TRBJ1-1; D is possibly TRBD1 (5 bases). Between the trimmed V and J ends, which lost 2 bases and 2 bases, there was a span of 12 bases. Germline assignment: CDR1 SGHAT and CDR2 FQNNGV. This CDR3 comprises 15 residues. CDR3 residues: CASSLWAGINTEAFF. CDR3 in DNA: TGTGCCAGCAGCTTATGGGCAGGGATTAACACTGAAGCTTTCTTT.

A few counts support this clonotype. The CDR3 bases are TGCGCCAGCAGCTTGAACCCCGCGGGGGGAGGAGGACACGAGCAGTACTTC. Its translation: CASSLNPAGGGGHEQYF. The chain combines TRBV5-1 with TRBJ2-7; 8 bases are a match to TRBD2. Germline CDR1 SGHRS, CDR2 YFSETQ. The CDR3 is 17 amino acids. V trimming: 1 base; J trimming: 5 bases; junction bases outside the gene matches: 14.